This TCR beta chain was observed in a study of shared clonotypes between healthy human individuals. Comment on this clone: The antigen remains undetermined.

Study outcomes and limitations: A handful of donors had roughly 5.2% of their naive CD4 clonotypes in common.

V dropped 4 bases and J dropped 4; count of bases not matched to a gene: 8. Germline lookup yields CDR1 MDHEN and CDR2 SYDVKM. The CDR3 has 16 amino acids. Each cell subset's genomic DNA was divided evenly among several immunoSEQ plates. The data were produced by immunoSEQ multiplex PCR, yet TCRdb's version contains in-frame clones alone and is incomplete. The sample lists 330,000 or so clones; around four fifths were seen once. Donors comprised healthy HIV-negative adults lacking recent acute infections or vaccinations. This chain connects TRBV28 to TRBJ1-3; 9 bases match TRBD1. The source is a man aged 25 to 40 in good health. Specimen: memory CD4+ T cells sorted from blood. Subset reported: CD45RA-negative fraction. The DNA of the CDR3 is TGTGCCAGCAGTTCCTACCTGGGGACAGGGGGAAACACCATATATTTT. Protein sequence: CASSSYLGTGGNTIYF.